These 7 T cell receptor beta chains were sequenced from one sample in a study of identical twins. MiXCR, applied by TCRdb to the 5' RACE reads, yields one record per CDR3 protein. The sample shows some 500,000 distinct CDR3 sequences, roughly an eighth of them seen only once. These same records also appear under a second study, on yellow fever vaccine responses in identical twins.

Sequences were obtained from CD4+ T cells sorted from blood. The receptors stem from a woman in her late teens or twenties in good health.

The chain links TRBV12-3 or TRBV12-4 to TRBJ2-1; D is unclear. V was cut by 6 bases and J by 4 bases, with 13 bases left in between. CDR3 length equals 14 residues. The CDR3 bases are TGTGCCAGCAGCCAACCCCCCGGGTACAATGAGCAGTTCTTC. Translated: CASSQPPGYNEQFF.

Only a few counts were recorded for this clonotype. V and J are TRBV20-1 and TRBJ2-5, with TRBD1 identical over 9 bases. Germline CDR1 DFQATT, CDR2 SNEGSKA (reference sequence). Trimming removed 7 bases from V and 4 bases from J; junction bases left unmatched: 7. The CDR3 length is 13 residues. The CDR3 DNA follows: TGCAGTGACCAGACAGGGGGGGGAGAGACCCAGTACTTC. This translates into CSDQTGGGETQYF.

The rearrangement joins TRBV6-5 to TRBJ2-7; D perhaps matches TRBD2 (5 bases). The length of the CDR3 is 14 residues. The germline gives CDR1 MNHEY, CDR2 SVGAGI. The ends were cut back, 2 bases at V and 0 bases at J, with 8 bases in the middle. The CDR3, as DNA: TGTGCCAGCAGTTACGGACTCAGCTCCTACGAGCAGTACTTC. Translation gives CASSYGLSSYEQYF.

The rearrangement joins TRBV25-1 to TRBJ2-7, with 8 bases matching TRBD1. This CDR3 comprises 13 residues. Germline values: CDR1 MGHDK, CDR2 SYGVNS. J lost 6 bases, V lost 7 bases, and 8 bases had no gene match. The CDR3 coding sequence is TGTGCCAGCATGCAGGGGGCGATCGGCGAGCAGTACTTC. It codes for CASMQGAIGEQYF.

This clonotype has a count of ten or more. The CDR3 here is CASRLGQSSSYNEQFF. As DNA, the CDR3 is TGTGCCAGCAGACTGGGACAGTCAAGCTCCTACAATGAGCAGTTCTTC. The chain couples TRBV12-3 or TRBV12-4 to TRBJ2-1; TRBD1 matches at 7 bases. The junction had 8 bases not matched to a gene; V was cut back by 6 bases and J by 0 bases. The CDR3 is made up of 16 amino acids.

This chain joins TRBV7-2 and TRBJ1-4; no reliable D call. Germline assignment: CDR1 SGHTA and CDR2 FQGNSA. Trimming left V 5 bases short and J 4 bases short, with 8 bases between. The CDR3 has 13 residues. CDR3 sequence (DNA): TGTGCCAGCAGCCCAGTCATTAATGAAAAACTGTTTTTT. Translated: CASSPVINEKLFF. Full variable domain (outside the CDR3, taken from reference TRBV7-2 and TRBJ1-4): GAGVSQSPSNKVTEKGKDVELRCDPISGHTALYWYRQSLGQGLEFLIYFQGNSAPDKSGLPSDRFSAERTGGSVSTLTIQRTQQEDSAVYLCASSPVINEKLFFGSGTQLSVL.

V is TRBV3-1 and J is TRBJ2-5; D unresolved. CDR3 size: 14 residues. With 0 bases removed from V and 6 bases from J, the gap between germline ends came to 11 bases. The germline V gene encodes CDR1 LGHDT and CDR2 YNNKEL (reference sequence). The CDR3: CASSQDLVAKTQYF. The CDR3, as DNA: TGTGCCAGCAGCCAAGATCTTGTGGCCAAGACCCAGTACTTC.